These T cell receptor beta chains were read from a single sample in a study of metastatic and nonmetastatic thyroid tumors. MiXCR re-clonotyped the PCR reads for TCRdb. This sample has about 19,000 clones; less than 30% occur once, and the top ten carry 3% to 4%. Source material: blood. The receptor set was obtained from a male donor with papillary thyroid cancer or a benign thyroid nodule (not recorded which). Some clones in this sample may be carry-over from other donors' samples. The conserved cysteine and the conserved F or W are not part of the CDR3 here.

j_call: TRBJ1-2; v_call: TRBV30; cdr3_aa: AWSLSRNYGYT
j_call: TRBJ2-3; v_call: TRBV11-1; cdr3_aa: ASSSSGVSSTDTQY
j_call: TRBJ2-1; v_call: TRBV6-5; cdr3_aa: ASSYSGDEQF
j_call: TRBJ1-6; v_call: TRBV12-3/TRBV12-4; cdr3_aa: ASSVKGNSPLH
j_call: TRBJ2-7; v_call: TRBV20-1; cdr3_aa: SARELGLADYEQY
j_call: TRBJ1-5; v_call: TRBV27; cdr3_aa: ASSLTGQPQH
j_call: TRBJ1-6; v_call: TRBV2; cdr3_aa: ASRTAGHSPLH
j_call: TRBJ2-1; v_call: TRBV10-2; cdr3_aa: ASSDIHPGGNEQF
j_call: TRBJ2-1; v_call: TRBV11-2; cdr3_aa: ASSLEKAGVVYNEQF
j_call: TRBJ2-1; v_call: TRBV6-2/TRBV6-3; cdr3_aa: ASSYSKAGRGQF
j_call: TRBJ2-7; v_call: TRBV7-2; cdr3_aa: ASSWGTGGLYEQY
j_call: TRBJ2-3; v_call: TRBV2; cdr3_aa: ASSESADTQY
j_call: TRBJ2-7; v_call: TRBV4-3; cdr3_aa: ASSQVADYSYEQY
j_call: TRBJ1-2; v_call: TRBV24-1; cdr3_aa: ATSDPRIYGYT
j_call: TRBJ2-1; v_call: TRBV11-1; cdr3_aa: ASSPRVVLAGGNEQV
j_call: TRBJ1-5; v_call: TRBV27; cdr3_aa: ASSQTGTGVNQPQH
j_call: TRBJ2-7; v_call: TRBV5-1; cdr3_aa: ASSDMGGISYEQY
j_call: TRBJ2-1; v_call: TRBV27; cdr3_aa: ASSARLGFNEQF
j_call: TRBJ2-3; v_call: TRBV25-1; cdr3_aa: ASSGRTSGPSTDTQY
j_call: TRBJ2-4; v_call: TRBV27; cdr3_aa: ASSLSGALGIAKNIQY
j_call: TRBJ2-7; v_call: TRBV18; cdr3_aa: ASSPRLTGTYEQY
j_call: TRBJ2-7; v_call: TRBV7-8; cdr3_aa: ASKRQGSEQY
j_call: TRBJ2-1; v_call: TRBV11-2; cdr3_aa: ASSLISQAKQF
j_call: TRBJ2-2; v_call: TRBV6-2/TRBV6-3; cdr3_aa: ASSQPGLAGGITGELF
j_call: TRBJ2-7; v_call: TRBV11-2; cdr3_aa: ASRKGLAGGQSYEQY
j_call: TRBJ1-6; v_call: TRBV12-3/TRBV12-4; cdr3_aa: ASSPRGGSPLH
j_call: TRBJ2-7; v_call: TRBV7-3; cdr3_aa: GSSLGRGNYEQY
j_call: TRBJ2-7; v_call: TRBV6-1; cdr3_aa: ATTGGWGSYTQY
j_call: TRBJ2-1; v_call: TRBV7-9; cdr3_aa: ASRSAGTYNEQF
j_call: TRBJ2-3; v_call: TRBV12-3/TRBV12-4; cdr3_aa: ASSDGTDRTDTQY
j_call: TRBJ2-5; v_call: TRBV20-1; cdr3_aa: SASRQETQY
j_call: TRBJ2-7; v_call: TRBV5-6; cdr3_aa: ASSLGTRIYAQY
j_call: TRBJ1-3; v_call: TRBV6-4; cdr3_aa: ASSYSVRQGGNTIY
j_call: TRBJ1-4; v_call: TRBV6-5; cdr3_aa: ASSYSTGGKLF
j_call: TRBJ2-3; v_call: TRBV13; cdr3_aa: ASSARGGTDTQY
j_call: TRBJ2-2; v_call: TRBV5-1; cdr3_aa: ASRRTVNTGELF
j_call: TRBJ2-3; v_call: TRBV2; cdr3_aa: ASIQGTDTQY
j_call: TRBJ2-7; v_call: TRBV20-1; cdr3_aa: SARDPVGASSYEQY
j_call: TRBJ2-2; v_call: TRBV6-2/TRBV6-3; cdr3_aa: ASSFPPGGGYTGELF
j_call: TRBJ2-3; v_call: TRBV4-1; cdr3_aa: ASSQVDSSNTDTQY
j_call: TRBJ2-6; v_call: TRBV5-6; cdr3_aa: ASSSRQVVT
j_call: TRBJ1-2; v_call: TRBV28; cdr3_aa: ASSLVTGPIHYGYT
j_call: TRBJ2-7; v_call: TRBV20-1; cdr3_aa: SANSRNSYEQY
j_call: TRBJ2-2; v_call: TRBV11-2; cdr3_aa: ASSLDLGHGELF
j_call: TRBJ2-7; v_call: TRBV12-3/TRBV12-4; cdr3_aa: ASSLGQNYEQY
j_call: TRBJ2-2; v_call: TRBV24-1; cdr3_aa: ATSDLLTGELF
j_call: TRBJ2-3; v_call: TRBV6-4; cdr3_aa: ASRDRDTDTQY
j_call: TRBJ2-2; v_call: TRBV4-1; cdr3_aa: ASSQGSTTGELF
j_call: TRBJ1-1; v_call: TRBV30; cdr3_aa: AWGTGLNTEAF
j_call: TRBJ2-7; v_call: TRBV5-1; cdr3_aa: ASSLVGRGNYEQY
j_call: TRBJ2-7; v_call: TRBV5-4; cdr3_aa: ASSLLGADEQY